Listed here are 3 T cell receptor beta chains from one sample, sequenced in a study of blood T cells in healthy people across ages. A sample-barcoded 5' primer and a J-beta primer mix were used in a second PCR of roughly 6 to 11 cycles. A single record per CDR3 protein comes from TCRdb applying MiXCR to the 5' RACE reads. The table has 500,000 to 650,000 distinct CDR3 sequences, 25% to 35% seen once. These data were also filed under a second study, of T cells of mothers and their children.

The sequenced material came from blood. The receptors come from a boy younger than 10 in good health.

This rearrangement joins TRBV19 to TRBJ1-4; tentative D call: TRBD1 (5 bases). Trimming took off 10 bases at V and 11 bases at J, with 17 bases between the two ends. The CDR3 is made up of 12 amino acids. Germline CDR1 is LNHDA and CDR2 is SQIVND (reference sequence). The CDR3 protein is CATKTGLGKLFF. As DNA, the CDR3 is TGTGCCACCAAAACAGGCCTAGGGAAACTGTTTTTT.

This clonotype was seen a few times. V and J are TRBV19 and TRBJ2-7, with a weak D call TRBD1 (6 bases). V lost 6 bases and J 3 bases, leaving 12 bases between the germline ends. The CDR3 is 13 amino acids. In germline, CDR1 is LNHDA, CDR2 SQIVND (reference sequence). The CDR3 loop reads CASSPTGNYEQYF. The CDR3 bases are TGTGCCAGTAGCCCCACAGGGAACTACGAGCAGTACTTC.

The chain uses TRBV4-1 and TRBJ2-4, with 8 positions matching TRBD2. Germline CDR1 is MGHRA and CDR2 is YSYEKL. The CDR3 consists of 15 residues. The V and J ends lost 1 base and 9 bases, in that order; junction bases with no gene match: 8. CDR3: CASSQGGTRFSIQYF. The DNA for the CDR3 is TGCGCCAGCAGCCAAGGAGGGACTAGGTTTAGCATTCAGTACTTC.